The entry below gives a single TCR beta chain sequence along with its context. What it recognizes is unknown. This entry comes from a study of persistence of HIV-infected CD4 T cells. The immunoSEQ assay was version 4, run in survey mode. This table comes from immunoSEQ multiplex PCR, and its TCRdb copy is limited to in-frame clones, with some not included. The data hold more than 30,000 clones, with roughly 70% observed a single time. Overlapping HIV-1 Gag 15-mer peptides at approximately 0.91 ug per peptide per mL were used. CD4+ T cells upregulating both CD40 ligand and CD69 were sorted as responding cells. Adults with HIV-1 started suppressive ART while chronically infected. CD8+ T cells were removed from PBMCs prior to stimulation. Study-wide points: Proviral oligoclonality tracked with TCR oligoclonality within the same sorted cells. Degenerate expanded CDR3beta sequences were enriched among CMV- and Gag-responding cells.

The CDR3 spans 18 residues. Deletions cut 4 bases from V and 3 bases from J, with 25 bases between. Per germline, CDR1 SGHDN and CDR2 FVKESK. The source of this sequence is an adult man with HIV who was CMV-seropositive. Sample: CD4+ T cells sorted from PBMCs after roughly 18-hour stimulation, taken from a patient who received antiretroviral therapy. The chain joins TRBV14 to TRBJ2-7; D tentatively reads TRBD1 or TRBD2 (5 bases each). The chain's CDR3 is CASSRPPGQLPPNYEQYF. CDR3 nucleotides: TGTGCCAGCAGCCGCCCGCCGGGGCAGCTACCGCCCAACTACGAGCAGTACTTC.